This T cell receptor beta chain was sequenced during a study of shared clonotypes between healthy human individuals. This table comes from immunoSEQ multiplex PCR, and its TCRdb copy is limited to in-frame clones, with some not included. The sample has just over 2,000,000 clones, 85% to 95% seen once. This CDR3 has 17 residues. After removal of 0 bases from V and 6 bases from J, the junction contained 7 bases not matched to a gene. CDR1 SGHTA and CDR2 FQGTGA come from the germline V gene. This TCR was recovered from a man aged 18 to 30 in good health. The sample taken for sequencing was naive CD4+ T cells sorted from blood. Subset denoted: CD45RA+ positively selected. The chain couples TRBV7-3 to TRBJ2-1; 11 bases are shared with TRBD2. CDR3: CASSLTGATSGSNEQFF. DNA of the CDR3: TGTGCCAGCAGCTTAACGGGCGCAACTAGCGGGAGCAATGAGCAGTTCTTC.